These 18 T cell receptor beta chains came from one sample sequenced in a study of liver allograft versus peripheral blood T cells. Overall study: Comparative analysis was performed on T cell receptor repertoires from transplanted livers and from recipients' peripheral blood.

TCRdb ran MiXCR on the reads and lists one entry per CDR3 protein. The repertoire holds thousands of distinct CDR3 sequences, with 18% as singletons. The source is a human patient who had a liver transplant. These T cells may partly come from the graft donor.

As DNA, the CDR3 is TGCAGTGCCCAGAAAACGAACCTAGCGGGAAGGTACAATGAGCAGTTCTTC. Protein product: CSAQKTNLAGRYNEQFF. The V and J genes are TRBV20-1 and TRBJ2-1; 9 bases line up with TRBD2. Germline V CDR1 and CDR2: DFQATT, SNEGSKA (reference sequence). This CDR3 spans 17 amino acids. V dropped 6 bases and J dropped 4; count of bases not matched to a gene: 16.

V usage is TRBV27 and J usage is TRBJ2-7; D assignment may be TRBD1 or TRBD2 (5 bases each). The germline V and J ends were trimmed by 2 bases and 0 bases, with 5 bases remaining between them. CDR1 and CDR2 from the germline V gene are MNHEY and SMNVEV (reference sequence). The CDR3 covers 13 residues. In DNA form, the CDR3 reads TGTGCCAGCAGTTTAGGGGGCTCCTACGAGCAGTACTTC. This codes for CASSLGGSYEQYF.

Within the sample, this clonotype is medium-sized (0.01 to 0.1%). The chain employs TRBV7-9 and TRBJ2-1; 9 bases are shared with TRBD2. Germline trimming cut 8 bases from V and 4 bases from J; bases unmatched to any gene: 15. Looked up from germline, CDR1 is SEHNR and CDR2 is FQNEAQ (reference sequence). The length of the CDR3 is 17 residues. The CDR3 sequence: CASDFRIAGGPYNEQFF. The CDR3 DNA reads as TGTGCCAGCGACTTCAGGATTGCGGGAGGGCCTTACAATGAGCAGTTCTTC. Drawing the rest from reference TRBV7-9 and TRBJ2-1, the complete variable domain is DTGVSQNPRHKITKRGQNVTFRCDPISEHNRLYWYRQTLGQGPEFLTYFQNEAQLEKSRLLSDRFSAERPKGSFSTLEIQRTEQGDSAMYLCASDFRIAGGPYNEQFFGPGTRLTVL.

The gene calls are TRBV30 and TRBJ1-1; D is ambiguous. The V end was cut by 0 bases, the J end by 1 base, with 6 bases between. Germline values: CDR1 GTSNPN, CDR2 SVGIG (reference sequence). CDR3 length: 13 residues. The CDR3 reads CAWSVGRNTEAFF. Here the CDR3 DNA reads TGTGCCTGGAGTGTAGGGAGGAACACTGAAGCTTTCTTT.

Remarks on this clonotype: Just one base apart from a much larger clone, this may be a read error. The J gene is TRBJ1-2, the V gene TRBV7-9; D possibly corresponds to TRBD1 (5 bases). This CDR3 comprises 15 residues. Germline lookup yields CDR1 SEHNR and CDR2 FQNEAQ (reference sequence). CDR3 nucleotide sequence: TGTGTCAGCAGCTTAGAGAGGACAAGCCCCTATGGCTACACCTTC. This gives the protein CVSSLERTSPYGYTF.

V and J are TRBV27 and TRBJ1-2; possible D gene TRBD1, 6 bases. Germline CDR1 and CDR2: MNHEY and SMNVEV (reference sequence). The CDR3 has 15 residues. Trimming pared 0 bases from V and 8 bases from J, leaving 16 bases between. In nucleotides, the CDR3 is TGTGCCAGCAGTTTATCGATCGGGGGGGCGAGCGGCTACACCTTC. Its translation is CASSLSIGGASGYTF.

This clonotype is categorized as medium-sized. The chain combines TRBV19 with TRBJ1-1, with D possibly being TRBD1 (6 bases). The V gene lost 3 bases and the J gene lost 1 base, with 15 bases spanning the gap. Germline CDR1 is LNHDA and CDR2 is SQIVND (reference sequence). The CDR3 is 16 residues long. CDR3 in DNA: TGTGCCAGTAGTATCCCCTGGGACAAAGAGAACACTGAAGCTTTCTTT. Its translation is CASSIPWDKENTEAFF.

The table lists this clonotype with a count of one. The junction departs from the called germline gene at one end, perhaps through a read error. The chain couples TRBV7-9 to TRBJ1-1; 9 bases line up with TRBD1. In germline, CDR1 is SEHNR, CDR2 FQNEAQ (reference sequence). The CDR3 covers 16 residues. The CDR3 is CASSTEDRGFNTVAFF. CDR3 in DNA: TGTGCCAGCAGCACCGAGGACAGGGGTTTTAACACTGTAGCTTTCTTT.

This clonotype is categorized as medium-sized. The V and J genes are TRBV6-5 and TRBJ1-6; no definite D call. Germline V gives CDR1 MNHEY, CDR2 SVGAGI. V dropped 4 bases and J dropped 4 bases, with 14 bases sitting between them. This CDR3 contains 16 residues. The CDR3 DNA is TGTGCCAGCAGTTCCACTAGGACGGATTATAATTCACCCCTCCACTTT. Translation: CASSSTRTDYNSPLHF.

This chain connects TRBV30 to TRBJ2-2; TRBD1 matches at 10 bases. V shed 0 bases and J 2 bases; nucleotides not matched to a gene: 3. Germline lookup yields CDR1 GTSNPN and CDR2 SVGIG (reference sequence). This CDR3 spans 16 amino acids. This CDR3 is CAWSVWDRGNTGELFF. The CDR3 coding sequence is TGTGCCTGGAGTGTATGGGACAGGGGCAACACCGGGGAGCTGTTTTTT.

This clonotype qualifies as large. The CDR3 sequence is CASTDGDRVNEQFF. CDR3 DNA: TGTGCCAGCACCGACGGGGACAGGGTGAATGAGCAGTTCTTC. The chain uses TRBV6-6 and TRBJ2-1; 9 positions match TRBD1. The V segment lost 7 bases and the J segment 7 bases; nucleotides outside the gene matches: 8. The CDR3 covers 14 residues. Germline V CDR1 and CDR2: MNHNY, SVGAGI (reference sequence).

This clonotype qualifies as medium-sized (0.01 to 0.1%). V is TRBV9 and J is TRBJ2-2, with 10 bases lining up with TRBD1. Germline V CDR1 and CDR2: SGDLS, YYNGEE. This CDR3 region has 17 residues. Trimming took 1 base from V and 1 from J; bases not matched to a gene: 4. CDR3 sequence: CASSVKRDRGNTGELFF. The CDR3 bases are TGTGCCAGCAGCGTAAAAAGGGACAGGGGGAACACCGGGGAGCTGTTTTTT.

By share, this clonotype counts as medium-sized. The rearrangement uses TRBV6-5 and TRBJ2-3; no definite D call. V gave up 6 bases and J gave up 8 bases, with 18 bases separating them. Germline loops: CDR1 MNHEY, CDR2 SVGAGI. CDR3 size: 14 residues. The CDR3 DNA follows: TGTGCCAGCAGCCCGTTCAGCCGTCTGGTTACGCAGTATTTT. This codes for CASSPFSRLVTQYF.

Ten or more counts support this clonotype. CDR3 region: CASSVGRFTDTQYF. CDR3 nucleotide sequence: TGTGCCAGCAGCGTAGGTAGATTCACAGATACGCAGTATTTT. The chain joins TRBV9 to TRBJ2-3; D unclear. Looked up from germline, CDR1 is SGDLS and CDR2 is YYNGEE. This CDR3 comprises 14 residues. Trimming took off 0 bases at V and 2 bases at J, with 7 bases between the two ends.

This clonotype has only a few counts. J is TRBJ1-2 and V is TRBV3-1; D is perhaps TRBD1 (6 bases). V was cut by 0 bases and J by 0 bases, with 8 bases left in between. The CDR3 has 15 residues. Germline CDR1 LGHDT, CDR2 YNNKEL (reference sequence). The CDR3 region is CASSQEQGPNYGYTF. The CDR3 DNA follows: TGTGCCAGCAGCCAAGAGCAGGGGCCTAACTATGGCTACACCTTC.

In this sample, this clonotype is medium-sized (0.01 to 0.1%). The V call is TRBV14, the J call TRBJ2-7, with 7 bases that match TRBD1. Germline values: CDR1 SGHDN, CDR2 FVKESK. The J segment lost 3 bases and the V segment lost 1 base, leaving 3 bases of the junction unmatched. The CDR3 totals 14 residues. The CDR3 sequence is CASSQVSGGYEQYF. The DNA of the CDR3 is TGTGCCAGCAGCCAAGTCTCAGGGGGCTACGAGCAGTACTTC.

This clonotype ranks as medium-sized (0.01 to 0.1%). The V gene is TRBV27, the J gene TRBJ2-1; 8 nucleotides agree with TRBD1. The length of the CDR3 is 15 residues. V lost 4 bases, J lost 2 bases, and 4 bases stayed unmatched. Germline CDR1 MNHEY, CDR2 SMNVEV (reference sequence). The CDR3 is CASSSGTGAYNEQFF. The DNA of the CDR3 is TGTGCCAGCAGTTCTGGGACAGGAGCCTACAATGAGCAGTTCTTC.

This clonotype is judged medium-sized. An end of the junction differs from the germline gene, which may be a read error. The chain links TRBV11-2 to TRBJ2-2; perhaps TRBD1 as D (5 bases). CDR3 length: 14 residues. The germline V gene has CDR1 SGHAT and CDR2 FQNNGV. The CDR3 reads CASSLEGPTAELFF. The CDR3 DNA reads TGTGCCAGCAGCTTAGAGGGGCCCACCGCGGAGCTGTTTTTT. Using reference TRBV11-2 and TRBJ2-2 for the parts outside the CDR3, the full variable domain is EAGVAQSPRYKIIEKRQSVAFWCNPISGHATLYWYQQILGQGPKLLIQFQNNGVVDDSQLPKDRFSAERLKGVDSTLKIQPAKLEDSAVYLCASSLEGPTAELFFGEGSRLTVL.